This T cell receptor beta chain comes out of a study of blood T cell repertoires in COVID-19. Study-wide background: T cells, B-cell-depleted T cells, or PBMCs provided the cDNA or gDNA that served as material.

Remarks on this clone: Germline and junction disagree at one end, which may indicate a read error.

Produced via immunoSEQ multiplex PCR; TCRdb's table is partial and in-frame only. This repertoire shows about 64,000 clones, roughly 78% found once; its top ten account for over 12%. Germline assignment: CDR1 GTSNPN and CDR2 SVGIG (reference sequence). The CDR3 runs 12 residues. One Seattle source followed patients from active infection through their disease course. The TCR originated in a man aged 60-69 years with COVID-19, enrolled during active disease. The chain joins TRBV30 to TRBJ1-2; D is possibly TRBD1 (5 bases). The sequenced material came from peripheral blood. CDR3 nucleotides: TGTGCCGGGAGCGGGGGGGGGTATGGCTACACCTTC. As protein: CAGSGGGYGYTF.